This entry features one TCR beta chain sequence. Antigen specificity is unknown. Sample-barcoded 5' priming and a J-beta primer mix drove a second PCR of roughly 6 to 12 cycles. The authors tagged each cDNA molecule using a template-switch adaptor with 12 random nucleotides. In TCRdb, the 5' RACE reads were re-called with MiXCR into one record per CDR3 protein. The profile shows about a million distinct CDR3 sequences, 45% to 60% of them singletons. The sample is drawn from a study of blood T cells in healthy people across ages. The CDR3 loop spans 15 amino acids. Per germline, CDR1 ENHRY and CDR2 SYGVKD. V lost 0 bases, J lost 2 bases, and 11 bases lay in between. Aged roughly 6 to 100, donors were systemically healthy Caucasians from Russia. Total RNA was isolated from each sample in quantities of at least 5 micrograms. Study-level findings and limits: A roughly linear age-dependent decrease characterized TCR beta diversity per million T cells.

The genes are TRBV10-3 and TRBJ2-7; D gene unclear. The origin of this receptor is a woman aged 60-70 years in good health. The sample taken for sequencing was blood. The CDR3: CAISESEPGTYEQYF. In nucleotides, the CDR3 is TGTGCCATCAGTGAGTCGGAACCGGGCACCTACGAGCAGTACTTC.